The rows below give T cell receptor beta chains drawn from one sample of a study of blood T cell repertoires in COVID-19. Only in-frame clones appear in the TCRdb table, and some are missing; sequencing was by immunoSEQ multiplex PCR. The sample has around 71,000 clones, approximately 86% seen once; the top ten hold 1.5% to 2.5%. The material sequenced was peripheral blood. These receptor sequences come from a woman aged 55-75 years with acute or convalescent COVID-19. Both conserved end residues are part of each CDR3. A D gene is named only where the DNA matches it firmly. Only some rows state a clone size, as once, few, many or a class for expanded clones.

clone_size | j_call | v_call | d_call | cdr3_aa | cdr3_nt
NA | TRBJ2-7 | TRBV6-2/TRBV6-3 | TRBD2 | CASSPTPGGGQGEQYF | TGTGCCAGCAGCCCTACTCCAGGCGGGGGGCAAGGCGAGCAGTACTTC
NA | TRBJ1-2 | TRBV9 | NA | CASSVSPVPNYGYTF | TGTGCCAGCAGCGTCTCCCCAGTACCTAACTATGGCTACACCTTC
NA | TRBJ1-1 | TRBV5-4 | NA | CASSLAEDRGAFF | TGTGCCAGCAGCTTGGCCGAGGACAGAGGAGCTTTCTTT
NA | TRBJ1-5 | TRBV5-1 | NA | CASSLDGGDQPQHF | TGCGCCAGCAGCTTGGATGGAGGGGACCAGCCCCAGCATTTT
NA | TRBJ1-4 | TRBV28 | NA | CASNRQANEKLFF | TGTGCCAGCAATCGGCAGGCTAATGAAAAACTGTTTTTT
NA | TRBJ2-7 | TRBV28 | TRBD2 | CASSLVLAGLEQYF | TGTGCCAGCAGTTTGGTTCTAGCGGGACTCGAGCAGTACTTC
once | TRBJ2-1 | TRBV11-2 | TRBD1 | CASSLGDRVYEQFF | TGTGCCAGCAGCTTAGGAGACAGGGTCTATGAGCAGTTCTTC
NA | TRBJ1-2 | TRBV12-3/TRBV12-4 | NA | CASSLAGSIGYTF | TGTGCCAGCAGTTTAGCCGGGTCGATTGGCTACACCTTC
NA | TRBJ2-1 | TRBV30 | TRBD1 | CAWAAGQVYYNEQFF | TGTGCCTGGGCGGCGGGACAGGTCTACTACAATGAGCAGTTCTTC
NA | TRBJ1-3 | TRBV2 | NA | CASSDMSYSGNTIYF | TGTGCCAGCAGTGATATGAGTTACTCTGGAAACACCATATATTTT